This T cell receptor beta chain was recorded in a study of cytomegalovirus exposure and HLA in healthy donors. About the research overall: A subsequent analysis reported that the 120 validation repertoires were produced on the same platform that had also been used for the 550 to 750 first-cohort repertoires.

A remark on this clone: The antigen remains unidentified.

Notes on the study in general: Cytomegalovirus-associated status was assigned to approximately 160 TCR beta chains. The CMV antigen specificity of a few CMV-associated chains was confirmed through in vitro analysis. Most TCRs appeared rarely, but some public TCRs recurred in many donors.

TCRdb's copy holds only in-frame clones and misses some; the assay was immunoSEQ multiplex PCR. The sample holds roughly 230,000 clones; around 91% are singletons and the top ten take approximately 3%. The germline V gene encodes CDR1 LNHDA and CDR2 SQIVND (reference sequence). V was shortened by 6 bases and J by 0 bases, with 12 bases between the two germline ends. This CDR3 has 15 amino acids. Source material: PBMCs. This clonotype originated in a woman between 25 and 40 years old in good health and CMV-seronegative. V gene TRBV19 combines with J gene TRBJ1-5; D is undetermined. CDR3 region: CASRGRTYSNQPQHF. The CDR3, as DNA: TGTGCCAGTAGGGGCAGGACCTATAGCAATCAGCCCCAGCATTTT.